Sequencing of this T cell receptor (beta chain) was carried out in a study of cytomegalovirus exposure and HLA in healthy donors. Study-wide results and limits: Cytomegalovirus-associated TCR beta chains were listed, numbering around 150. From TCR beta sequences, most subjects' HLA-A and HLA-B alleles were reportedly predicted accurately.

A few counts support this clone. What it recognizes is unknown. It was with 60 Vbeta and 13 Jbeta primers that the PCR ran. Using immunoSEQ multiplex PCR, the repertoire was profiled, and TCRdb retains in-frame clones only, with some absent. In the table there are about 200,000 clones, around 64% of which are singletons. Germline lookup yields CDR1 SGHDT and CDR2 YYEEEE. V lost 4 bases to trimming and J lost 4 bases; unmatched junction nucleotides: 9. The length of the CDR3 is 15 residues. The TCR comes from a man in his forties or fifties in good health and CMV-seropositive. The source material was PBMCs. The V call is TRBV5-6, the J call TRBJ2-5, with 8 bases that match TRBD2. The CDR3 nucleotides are TGTGCCAGCAGCCTAAACGGGGGGGCCGGAGAGACCCAGTACTTC. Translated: CASSLNGGAGETQYF.